The rows below give T cell receptor beta chains drawn from one sample of a study of cytomegalovirus exposure and HLA in healthy donors. Libraries were prepared by immunoSEQ multiplex PCR; TCRdb keeps only in-frame clonotypes and omits some of them. The data hold more than 150,000 clones, with around 83% observed a single time. Source material: PBMCs. These receptors originate from a man in his fifties or sixties in good health and CMV-seronegative. CDR3s include the opening cysteine and the closing phenylalanine or tryptophan.

V gene	J gene	CDR3 protein
TRBV9	TRBJ1-1	CASSSRRGNTEAFF
TRBV7-2	TRBJ2-5	CASSLGPGKGETQYF
TRBV5-1	TRBJ1-1	CASSRTSSGTEAFF
TRBV19	TRBJ2-7	CASSTPGQGIYEQYF
TRBV4-1	TRBJ1-3	CASGHRGQKTGNTIYF
TRBV28	TRBJ2-7	CASGSGRFYEQYF
TRBV7-2	TRBJ2-3	CASSGGAGDTQYF
TRBV7-9	TRBJ2-2	CANDPSGNTGELFF
TRBV7-9	TRBJ1-5	CASSSSQEFHQPQHF
TRBV6-5	TRBJ1-1	CASSPDRGRAEAFF
TRBV28	TRBJ2-2	CASRGQGPFTGELFF
TRBV7-2	TRBJ2-2	CASSLDRPNTGELFF
TRBV4-3	TRBJ1-5	CASSQELQGFGRNQPQHF
TRBV6-5	TRBJ1-3	CASSPTGVKGNTIYF
TRBV4-1	TRBJ2-5	CASSHGRGQGETQYF
TRBV6-1	TRBJ1-2	CASSAGQAFLGYGYTF
TRBV19	TRBJ1-1	CASKRSREAPEAFF
TRBV5-1	TRBJ2-1	CASREVRGESEQFF
TRBV5-5	TRBJ2-7	CASSITGDYEQYF
TRBV18	TRBJ2-2	CASSSRASGYSNTGELFF
TRBV11-2	TRBJ2-7	CASSPGQGSYEQYF
TRBV19	TRBJ2-2	CASRGTKVNTGELFF
TRBV7-6	TRBJ1-1	CASSRTPNTEAFF
TRBV29-1	TRBJ2-7	CSVEGPGGPEQYF
TRBV19	TRBJ1-2	CASSRTGTPLGGYTF
TRBV27	TRBJ2-3	CASSSPGLAGFDTQYF
TRBV6-1	TRBJ2-7	CASSEMRRSYEQYF
TRBV10-1	TRBJ1-1	CASRLFRDRVIWVNTEAFF
TRBV5-1	TRBJ2-2	CATRKDRANTGELFF
TRBV10-2	TRBJ2-7	CASSEWRGTSGRRSYEQYF
TRBV5-1	TRBJ2-2	CASRAPGLTNTGELFF
TRBV7-2	TRBJ2-1	CASSLGGGRANEQFF
TRBV27	TRBJ2-7	CASSSPSTGGGYEQYF
TRBV5-6	TRBJ2-7	CASSLGQGVYEQYF
TRBV18	TRBJ2-3	CASSPRAGQGRGDTQYF
TRBV7-8	TRBJ2-7	CASSYGVSSSYEQYF